What follows is one TCR beta chain and its context. Antigen unknown. This record comes from a study of OX40 agonist ivuxolimab in advanced cancers. In the study overall: An anti-OX40 (CD134) antibody with agonistic activity, ivuxolimab, was administered to patients. Patients undergoing dose escalation presented with hepatocellular carcinoma, melanoma, renal cell or head and neck cancer. Patients with prior anti-PD-1, anti-PD-L1 or anti-CTLA-4 therapy were eligible; 40% had some. Findings of the study overall: Expanded clones were, on average, more numerous in CD8+ T cells than in CD4+.

The CDR3 length is 14 residues. V lost 4 bases, J lost 4 bases, and 13 bases lay in between. CDR1 SGHRS and CDR2 YFSETQ come from the germline V gene. The protocol was immunoSEQ multiplex PCR, while the TCRdb copy is restricted to in-frame clones and leaves out a portion. The sample carries approximately 90,000 clones, 91% recorded once. This chain joins TRBV5-1 and TRBJ2-3, with D tentatively TRBD1 (6 bases). The TCR was taken from an adult with an advanced solid tumor such as melanoma, head and neck, liver or kidney cancer. The input for sequencing was CD4+ or CD8+ T cells sorted from blood, taken in a trial of the OX40 agonist ivuxolimab. CDR3 nucleotides: TGCGCCAGCAGCGGCGGACAGTCCGCAGATACGCAGTATTTT. Translated: CASSGGQSADTQYF.